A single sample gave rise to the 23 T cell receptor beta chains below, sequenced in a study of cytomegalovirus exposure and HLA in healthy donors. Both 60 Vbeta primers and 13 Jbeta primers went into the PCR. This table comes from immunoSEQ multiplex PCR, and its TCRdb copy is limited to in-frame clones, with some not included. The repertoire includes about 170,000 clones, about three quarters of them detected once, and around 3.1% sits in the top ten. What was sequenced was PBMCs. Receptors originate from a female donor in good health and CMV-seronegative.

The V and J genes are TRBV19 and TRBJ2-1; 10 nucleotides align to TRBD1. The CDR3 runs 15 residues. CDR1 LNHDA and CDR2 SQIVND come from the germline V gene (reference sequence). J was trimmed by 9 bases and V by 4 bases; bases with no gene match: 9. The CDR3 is CASSKAGQGWGEQFF. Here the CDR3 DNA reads TGTGCCAGTAGTAAGGCGGGACAGGGGTGGGGTGAGCAGTTCTTC.

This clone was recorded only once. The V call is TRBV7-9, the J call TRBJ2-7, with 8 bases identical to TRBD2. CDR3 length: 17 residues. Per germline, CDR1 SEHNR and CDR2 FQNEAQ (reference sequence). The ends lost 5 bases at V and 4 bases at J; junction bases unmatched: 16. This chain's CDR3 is CASSPGGEGGRRYEQYF. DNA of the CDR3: TGTGCCAGCAGCCCCGGTGGGGAGGGCGGGAGGAGGTACGAGCAGTACTTC.

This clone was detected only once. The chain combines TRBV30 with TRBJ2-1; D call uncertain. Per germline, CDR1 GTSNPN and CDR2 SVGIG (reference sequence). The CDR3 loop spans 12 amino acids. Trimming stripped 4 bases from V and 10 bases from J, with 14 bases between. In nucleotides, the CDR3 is TGTGCCTGGACCTCCTCCTCAGCGGAGCAGTTCTTC. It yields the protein CAWTSSSAEQFF.

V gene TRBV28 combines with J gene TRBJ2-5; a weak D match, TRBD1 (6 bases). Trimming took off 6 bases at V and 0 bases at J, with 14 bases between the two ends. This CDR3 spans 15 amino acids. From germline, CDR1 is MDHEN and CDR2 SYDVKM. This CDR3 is CASSRQQGYQETQYF. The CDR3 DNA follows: TGTGCCAGCAGCCGACAGCAGGGGTACCAAGAGACCCAGTACTTC.

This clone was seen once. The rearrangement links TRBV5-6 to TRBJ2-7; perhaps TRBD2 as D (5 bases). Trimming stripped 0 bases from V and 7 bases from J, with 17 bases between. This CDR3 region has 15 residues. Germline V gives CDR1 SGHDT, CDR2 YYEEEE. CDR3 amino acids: CASSLVPADRREQYF. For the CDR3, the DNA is TGTGCCAGCAGCTTGGTTCCAGCGGATCGTCGAGAGCAGTACTTC. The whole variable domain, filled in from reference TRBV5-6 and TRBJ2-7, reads DAGVTQSPTHLIKTRGQQVTLRCSPKSGHDTVSWYQQALGQGPQFIFQYYEEEERQRGNFPDRFSGHQFPNYSSELNVNALLLGDSALYLCASSLVPADRREQYFGPGTRLTVT.

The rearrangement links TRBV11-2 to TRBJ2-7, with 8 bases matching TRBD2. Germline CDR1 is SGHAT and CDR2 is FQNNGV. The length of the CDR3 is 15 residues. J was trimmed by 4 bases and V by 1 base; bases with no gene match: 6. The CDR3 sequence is CASSLGGGLVYEQYF. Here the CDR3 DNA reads TGTGCCAGCAGCTTAGGCGGGGGGCTGGTTTACGAGCAGTACTTC. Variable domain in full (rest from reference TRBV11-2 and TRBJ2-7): EAGVAQSPRYKIIEKRQSVAFWCNPISGHATLYWYQQILGQGPKLLIQFQNNGVVDDSQLPKDRFSAERLKGVDSTLKIQPAKLEDSAVYLCASSLGGGLVYEQYFGPGTRLTVT.

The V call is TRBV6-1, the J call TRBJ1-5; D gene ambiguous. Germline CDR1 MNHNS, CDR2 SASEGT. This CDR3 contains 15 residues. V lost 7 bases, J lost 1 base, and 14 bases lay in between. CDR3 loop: CASTPNPLSNQPQHF. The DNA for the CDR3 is TGTGCCAGCACCCCGAACCCCCTAAGCAATCAGCCCCAGCATTTT.

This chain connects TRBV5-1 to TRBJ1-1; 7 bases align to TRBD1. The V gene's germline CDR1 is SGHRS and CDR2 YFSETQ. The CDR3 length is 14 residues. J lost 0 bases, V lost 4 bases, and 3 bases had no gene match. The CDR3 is CASSGGTVNTEAFF. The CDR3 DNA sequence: TGCGCCAGCAGCGGAGGGACAGTGAACACTGAAGCTTTCTTT.

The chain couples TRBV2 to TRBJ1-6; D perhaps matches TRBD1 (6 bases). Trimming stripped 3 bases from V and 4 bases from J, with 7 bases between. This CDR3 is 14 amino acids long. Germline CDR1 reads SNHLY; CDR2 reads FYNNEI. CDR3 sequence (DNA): TGTGCCAGCAGTGAGGACAGTTATAATTCACCCCTCCACTTT. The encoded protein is CASSEDSYNSPLHF.

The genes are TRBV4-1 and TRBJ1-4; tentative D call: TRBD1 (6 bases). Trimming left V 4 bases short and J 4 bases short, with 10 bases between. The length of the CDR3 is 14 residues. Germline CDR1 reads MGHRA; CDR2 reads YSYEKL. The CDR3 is CASSRGQINEKLFF. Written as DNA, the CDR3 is TGCGCCAGCAGCCGTGGACAGATTAATGAAAAACTGTTTTTT.

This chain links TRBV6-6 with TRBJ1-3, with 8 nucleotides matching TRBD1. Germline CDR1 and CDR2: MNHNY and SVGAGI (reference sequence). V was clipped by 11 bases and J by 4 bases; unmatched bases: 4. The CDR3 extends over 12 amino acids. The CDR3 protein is CAFRDRGNTIYF. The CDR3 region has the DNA TGTGCCTTCCGGGACAGGGGAAACACCATATATTTT.

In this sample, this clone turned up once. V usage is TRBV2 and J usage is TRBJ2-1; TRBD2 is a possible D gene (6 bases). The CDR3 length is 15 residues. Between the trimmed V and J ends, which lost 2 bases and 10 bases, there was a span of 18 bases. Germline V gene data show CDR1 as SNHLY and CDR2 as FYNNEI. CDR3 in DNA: TGTGCCAGCAGTGAATGGATAGACAGTGGGGGGGAGCAGTTCTTC. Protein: CASSEWIDSGGEQFF.

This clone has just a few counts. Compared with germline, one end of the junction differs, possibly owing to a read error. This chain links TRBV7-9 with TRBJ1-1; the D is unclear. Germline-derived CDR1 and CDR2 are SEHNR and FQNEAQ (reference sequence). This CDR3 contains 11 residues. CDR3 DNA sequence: TGTTCCAGCAGCAAACAGATTGAAGCTTTCTTT. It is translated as CSSSKQIEAFF.

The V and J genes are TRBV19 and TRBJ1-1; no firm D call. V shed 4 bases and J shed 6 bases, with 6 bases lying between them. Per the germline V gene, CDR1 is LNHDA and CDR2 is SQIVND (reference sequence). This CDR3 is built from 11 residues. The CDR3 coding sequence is TGTGCCAGTAGTAGGAGGGCTGAAGCTTTCTTT. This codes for CASSRRAEAFF.

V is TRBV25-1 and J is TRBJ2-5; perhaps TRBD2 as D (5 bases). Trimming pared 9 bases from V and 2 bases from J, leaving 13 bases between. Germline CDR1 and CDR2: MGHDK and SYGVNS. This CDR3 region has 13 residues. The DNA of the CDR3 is TGTGCCAGTGACACGGGAATACAAGAGACCCAGTACTTC. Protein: CASDTGIQETQYF.

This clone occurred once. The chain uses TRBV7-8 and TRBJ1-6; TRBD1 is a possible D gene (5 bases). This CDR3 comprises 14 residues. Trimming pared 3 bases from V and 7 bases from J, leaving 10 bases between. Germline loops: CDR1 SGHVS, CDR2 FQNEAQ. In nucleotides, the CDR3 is TGTGCCAGCAGCTTGGGGCAGAAAAATTCACCCCTCCACTTT. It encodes CASSLGQKNSPLHF.

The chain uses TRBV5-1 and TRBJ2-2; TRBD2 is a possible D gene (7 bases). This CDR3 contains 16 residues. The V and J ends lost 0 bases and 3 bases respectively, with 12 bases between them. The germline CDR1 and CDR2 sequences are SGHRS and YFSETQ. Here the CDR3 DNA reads TGCGCCAGCAGCTTGGCCGCGGGGGCGGACACCGGGGAGCTGTTTTTT. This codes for CASSLAAGADTGELFF.

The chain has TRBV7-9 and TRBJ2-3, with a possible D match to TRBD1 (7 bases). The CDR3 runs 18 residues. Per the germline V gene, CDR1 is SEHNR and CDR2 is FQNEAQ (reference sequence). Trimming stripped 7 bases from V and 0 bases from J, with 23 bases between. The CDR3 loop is CASIRGTGQGTSTDTQYF. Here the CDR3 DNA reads TGTGCCAGCATCAGGGGGACTGGCCAAGGGACTAGCACAGATACGCAGTATTTT.

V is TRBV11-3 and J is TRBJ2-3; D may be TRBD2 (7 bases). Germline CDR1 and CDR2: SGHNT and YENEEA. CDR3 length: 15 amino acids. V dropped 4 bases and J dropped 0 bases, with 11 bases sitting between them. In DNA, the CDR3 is TGTGCCAGCAGCTCGGAGGGGGGGAGCACAGATACGCAGTATTTT. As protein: CASSSEGGSTDTQYF.

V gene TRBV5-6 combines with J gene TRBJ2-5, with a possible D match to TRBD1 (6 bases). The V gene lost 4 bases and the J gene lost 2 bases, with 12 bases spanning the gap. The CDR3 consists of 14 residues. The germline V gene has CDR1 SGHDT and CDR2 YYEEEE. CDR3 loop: CASSPTDRQETQYF. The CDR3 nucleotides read TGTGCCAGCAGCCCAACTGACAGGCAAGAGACCCAGTACTTC.

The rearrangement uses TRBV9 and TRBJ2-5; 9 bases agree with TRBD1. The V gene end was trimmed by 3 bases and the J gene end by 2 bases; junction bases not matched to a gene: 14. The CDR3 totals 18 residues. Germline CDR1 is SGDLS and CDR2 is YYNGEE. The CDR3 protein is CASSAGQGFLRAQETQYF. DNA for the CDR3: TGTGCCAGCAGCGCGGGACAGGGCTTCCTACGCGCACAAGAGACCCAGTACTTC.

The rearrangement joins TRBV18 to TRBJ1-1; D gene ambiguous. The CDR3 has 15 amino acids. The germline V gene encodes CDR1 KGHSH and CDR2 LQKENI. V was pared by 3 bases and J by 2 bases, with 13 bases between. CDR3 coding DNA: TGTGCCAGCTCACCGTTGGCAGGCGAAAACACTGAAGCTTTCTTT. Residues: CASSPLAGENTEAFF.

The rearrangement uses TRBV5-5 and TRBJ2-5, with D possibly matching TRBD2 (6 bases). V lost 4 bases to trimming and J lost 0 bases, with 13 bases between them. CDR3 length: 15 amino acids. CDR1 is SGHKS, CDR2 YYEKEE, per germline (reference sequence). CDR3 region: CASSAVGRNQETQYF. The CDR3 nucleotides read TGTGCCAGCAGCGCGGTTGGGAGGAACCAAGAGACCCAGTACTTC.